What follows describes a single TCR beta chain. PCR primers comprised 60 Vbeta and 13 Jbeta primers. In the source study's methods: In a later analysis, of 80 million or so unique beta chains, roughly 11 million appeared in at least two donors. Produced via immunoSEQ multiplex PCR; TCRdb's table is partial and in-frame only. For V, J and clone size, that table is used; D and trimming come from the DNA. Of about 180,000 clones in the sample, about 79% were seen once. These data originate in a study of cytomegalovirus exposure and HLA in healthy donors. With 0 bases removed from V and 1 base from J, the gap between germline ends came to 8 bases. The CDR3 extends over 15 amino acids. Germline CDR1 reads SGHRS; CDR2 reads YFSETQ.

The material sequenced was PBMCs. This chain uses TRBV5-1 with TRBJ1-5; D gene ambiguous. This TCR derives from a man aged 18 to 30 in good health and CMV-seronegative. CDR3 in amino acids: CASSLVSGSNQPQHF. The CDR3 coding sequence is TGCGCCAGCAGCTTGGTTTCCGGGAGCAATCAGCCCCAGCATTTT.